The clone carrying this T cell receptor beta chain was detected many times. These data originate in a study of blood T cell repertoires in COVID-19. Germline V gene sequence: CDR1 MNHNY, CDR2 SVGAGI (reference sequence). CDR3 length equals 21 residues. V lost 6 bases, J lost 2 bases, and 19 bases stayed unmatched. Only in-frame clones appear in the TCRdb table, and some are missing; sequencing was by immunoSEQ multiplex PCR. The data show about 420,000 clones, with approximately 90% seen just once and 0.8% to 1% held by the top ten. Material: peripheral blood. The TCR originated in a man aged 18 to 29 with COVID-19, enrolled during active disease. V usage is TRBV6-6 and J usage is TRBJ2-3; 14 positions agree with TRBD2. The CDR3 coding sequence is TGTGCCAGCAGCCCACGACCGGGACTAGCGGGAGTTGGTAGCAACACAGATACGCAGTATTTT. Encoded protein: CASSPRPGLAGVGSNTDTQYF.